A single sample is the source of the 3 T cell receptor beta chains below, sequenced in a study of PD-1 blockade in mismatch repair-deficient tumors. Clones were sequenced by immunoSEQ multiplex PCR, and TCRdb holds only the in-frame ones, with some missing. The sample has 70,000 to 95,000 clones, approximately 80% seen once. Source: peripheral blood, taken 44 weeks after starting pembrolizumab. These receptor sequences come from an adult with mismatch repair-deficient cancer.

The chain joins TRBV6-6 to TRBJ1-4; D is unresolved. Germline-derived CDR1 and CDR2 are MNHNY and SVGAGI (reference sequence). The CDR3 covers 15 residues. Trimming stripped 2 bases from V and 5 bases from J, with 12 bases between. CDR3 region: CASSYNGEKNEKLFF. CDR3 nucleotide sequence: TGTGCCAGCAGTTACAATGGGGAGAAAAATGAAAAACTGTTTTTT.

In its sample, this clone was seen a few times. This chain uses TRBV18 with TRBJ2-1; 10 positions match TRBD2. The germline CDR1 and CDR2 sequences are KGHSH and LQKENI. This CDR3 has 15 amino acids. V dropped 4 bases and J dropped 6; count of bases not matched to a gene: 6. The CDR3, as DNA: TGTGCCAGCTCACTCGGGGGACTAGCGCCCAATGAGCAGTTCTTC. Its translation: CASSLGGLAPNEQFF.

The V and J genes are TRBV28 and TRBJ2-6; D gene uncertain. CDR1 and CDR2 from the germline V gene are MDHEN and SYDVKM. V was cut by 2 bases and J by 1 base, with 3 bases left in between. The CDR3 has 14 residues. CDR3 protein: CASSLSSGANVLTF. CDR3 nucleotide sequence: TGTGCCAGCAGTTTAAGTTCTGGGGCCAACGTCCTGACTTTC.